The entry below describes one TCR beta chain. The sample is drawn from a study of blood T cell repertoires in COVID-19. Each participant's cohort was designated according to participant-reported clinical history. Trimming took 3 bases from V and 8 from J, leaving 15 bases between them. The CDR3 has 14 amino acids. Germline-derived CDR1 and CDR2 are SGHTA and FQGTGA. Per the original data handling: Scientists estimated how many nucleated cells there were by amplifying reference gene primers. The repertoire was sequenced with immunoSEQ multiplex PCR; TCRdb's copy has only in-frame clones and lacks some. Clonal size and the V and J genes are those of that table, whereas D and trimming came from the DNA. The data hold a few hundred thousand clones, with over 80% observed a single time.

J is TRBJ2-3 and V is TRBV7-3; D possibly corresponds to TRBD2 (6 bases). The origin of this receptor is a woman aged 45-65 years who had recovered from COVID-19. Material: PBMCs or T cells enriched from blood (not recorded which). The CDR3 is CASSFGREDGTQYF. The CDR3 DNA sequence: TGTGCCAGCAGCTTTGGGCGGGAAGATGGTACGCAGTATTTT.